This T cell receptor (beta chain) was retrieved from a study of spatial heterogeneity in lung cancer. Study overall: An average of more than ten raw reads was observed per unique TCR and UMI combination.

This CDR3 comprises 16 residues. Germline CDR1 reads MGHRA; CDR2 reads YSYEKL. Deletions cut 2 bases from V and 0 bases from J, with 11 bases between. This sample's time point: blood at routine non-recurrence follow-up after resection. TCRdb recomputed calls from the 5' RACE reads with MiXCR, one row per CDR3 protein. The data contain about 70,000 distinct CDR3 sequences, roughly 8.9% of them seen just once; the ten biggest clones take up approximately 2%. The V gene is TRBV4-1, the J gene TRBJ1-3; D uncertain. Material: PBMCs, obtained at follow-up. This clonotype was sampled from a female donor with early-stage non-small cell lung cancer. This CDR3 reads CASSQPPGHSGNTIYF. The DNA of the CDR3 is TGCGCCAGCAGCCAACCTCCGGGTCACTCTGGAAACACCATATATTTT.